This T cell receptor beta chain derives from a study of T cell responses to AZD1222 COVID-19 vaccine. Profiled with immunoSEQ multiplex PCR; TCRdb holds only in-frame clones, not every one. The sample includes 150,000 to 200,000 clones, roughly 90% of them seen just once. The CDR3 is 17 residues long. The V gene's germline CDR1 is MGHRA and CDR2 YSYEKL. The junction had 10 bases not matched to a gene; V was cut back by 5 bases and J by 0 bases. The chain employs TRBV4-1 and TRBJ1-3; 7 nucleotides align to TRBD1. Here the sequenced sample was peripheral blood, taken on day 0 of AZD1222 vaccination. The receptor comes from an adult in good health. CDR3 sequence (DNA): TGCGCCAGCAGCTTCACTACTACAGGGGCCTCTGGAAACACCATATATTTT. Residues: CASSFTTTGASGNTIYF.